The T cell receptor (beta chain) under discussion was sequenced for a study of cytomegalovirus exposure and HLA in healthy donors. The CDR3 covers 15 residues. Germline loops: CDR1 SGHRS, CDR2 YFSETQ. V lost 4 bases to trimming and J lost 5 bases, with 19 bases between them. Study observations and caveats: A link between a missense DCLRE1C variant and TCR beta V- and J-gene trimming emerged from a later analysis. Sequencing had likely introduced a cluster of highly shared sequence variants as an artifact.

In nominal health when sampled, donors likely had unrecorded immune exposures nonetheless. With regard to this clone: Its target is unknown.

PCR employed 60 Vbeta and 13 Jbeta primers. Under the authors' procedure: The authors later counted about 80 million unique TCR beta chains, roughly 11 million of them shared. Data came from immunoSEQ multiplex PCR; TCRdb stores just in-frame clones and leaves some out. From that table come the V and J calls and clone size; the DNA was used to work out D and trimming. The sample includes some 200,000 clones, 65% to 85% of them seen just once. Sequences were obtained from PBMCs. The sequence derives from a boy aged 2 to 10 in good health and CMV-seronegative. The chain combines TRBV5-1 with TRBJ2-7, with a tentative D call TRBD1 (6 bases). This CDR3 is CASSRGRTDPNEQYF. In DNA, the CDR3 is TGCGCCAGCAGCAGAGGACGGACAGACCCCAACGAGCAGTACTTC.